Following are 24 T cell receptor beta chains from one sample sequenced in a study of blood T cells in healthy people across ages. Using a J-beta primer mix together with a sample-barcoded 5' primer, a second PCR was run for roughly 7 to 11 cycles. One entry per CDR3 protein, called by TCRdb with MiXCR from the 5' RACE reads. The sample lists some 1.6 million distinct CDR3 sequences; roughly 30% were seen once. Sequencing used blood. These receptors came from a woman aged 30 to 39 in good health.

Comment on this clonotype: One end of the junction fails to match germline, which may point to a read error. The CDR3 region is CASSLGGEQGALNHGYTF. As DNA, the CDR3 is TGCGCCAGCAGCTTGGGAGGTGAACAGGGGGCTCTTAACCATGGCTACACCTTC. This chain connects TRBV5-1 to TRBJ1-2; TRBD1 aligns across 9 bases. The CDR3 totals 18 residues. Germline V CDR1 and CDR2: SGHRS, YFSETQ.

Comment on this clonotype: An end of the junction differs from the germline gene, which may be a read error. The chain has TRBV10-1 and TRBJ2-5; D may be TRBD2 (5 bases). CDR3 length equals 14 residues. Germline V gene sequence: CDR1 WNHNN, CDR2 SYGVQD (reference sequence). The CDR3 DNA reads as TGCGCCAGCAGTGAGGTCCGGGATGGTGAGACCCAGCACTTC. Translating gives CASSEVRDGETQHF.

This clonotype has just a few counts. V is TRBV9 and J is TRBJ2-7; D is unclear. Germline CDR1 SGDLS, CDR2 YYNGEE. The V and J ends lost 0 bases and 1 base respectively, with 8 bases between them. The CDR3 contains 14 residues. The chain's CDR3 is CASSVEELSYEQYF. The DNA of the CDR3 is TGTGCCAGCAGCGTAGAGGAGCTGTCCTACGAGCAGTACTTC.

For the CDR3, the DNA is TGCAGTGCTAGGTCTAAAGGGCTCAATCAGCCCCAGCATTTT. It translates to CSARSKGLNQPQHF. This chain joins TRBV20-1 and TRBJ1-5; D is unresolved. The CDR3 is 14 residues long. CDR1 is DFQATT and CDR2 is SNEGSKA in the germline V gene (reference sequence). V was cut by 3 bases and J by 3 bases, with 12 bases left in between.

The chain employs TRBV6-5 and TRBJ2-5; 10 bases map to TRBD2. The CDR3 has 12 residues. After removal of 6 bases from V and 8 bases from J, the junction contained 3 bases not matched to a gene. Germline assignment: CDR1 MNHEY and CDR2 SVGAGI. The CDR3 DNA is TGTGCCAGCAGGGCTAGCGGGGGCACCCAGTACTTC. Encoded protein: CASRASGGTQYF.

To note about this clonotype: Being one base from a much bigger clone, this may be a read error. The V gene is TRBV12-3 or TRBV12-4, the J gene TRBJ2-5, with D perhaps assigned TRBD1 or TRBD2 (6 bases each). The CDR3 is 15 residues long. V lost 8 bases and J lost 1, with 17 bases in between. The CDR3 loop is CASSECGTTQETQYF. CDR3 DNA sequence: TGTGCCAGCTCCGAGTGCGGGACAACCCAAGAGACCCAGTACTTC.

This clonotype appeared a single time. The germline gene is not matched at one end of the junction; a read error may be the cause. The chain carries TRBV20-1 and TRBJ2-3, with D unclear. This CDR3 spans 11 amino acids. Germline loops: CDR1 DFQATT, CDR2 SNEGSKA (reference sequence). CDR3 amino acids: CRARFGDTQYF. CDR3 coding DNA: TGCCGTGCTAGGTTTGGGGATACGCAGTATTTT.

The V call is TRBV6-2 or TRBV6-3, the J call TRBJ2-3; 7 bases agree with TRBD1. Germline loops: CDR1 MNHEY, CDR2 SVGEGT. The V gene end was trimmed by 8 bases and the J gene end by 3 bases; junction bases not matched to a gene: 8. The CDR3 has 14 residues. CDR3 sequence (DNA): TGTGCCAGCTCACAGGGGTTCGGAACAGATACGCAGTATTTT. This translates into CASSQGFGTDTQYF.

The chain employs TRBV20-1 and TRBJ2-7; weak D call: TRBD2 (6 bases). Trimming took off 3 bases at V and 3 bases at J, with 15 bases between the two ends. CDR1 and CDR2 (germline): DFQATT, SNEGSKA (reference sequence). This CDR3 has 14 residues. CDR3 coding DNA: TGCAGTGCTAGGACGGGACTCTCCCTCTACGAGCAGTACTTC. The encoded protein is CSARTGLSLYEQYF.

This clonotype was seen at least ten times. Written as DNA, the CDR3 is TGTGCCATCAGTGTTGACAGCCAGTATTATGGCTACACCTTC. Translated, it gives CAISVDSQYYGYTF. The rearrangement links TRBV10-3 to TRBJ1-2; the D gene is possibly TRBD1 (5 bases). This CDR3 spans 14 amino acids. Germline CDR1 reads ENHRY; CDR2 reads SYGVKD. V was pared by 4 bases and J by 5 bases, with 14 bases between.

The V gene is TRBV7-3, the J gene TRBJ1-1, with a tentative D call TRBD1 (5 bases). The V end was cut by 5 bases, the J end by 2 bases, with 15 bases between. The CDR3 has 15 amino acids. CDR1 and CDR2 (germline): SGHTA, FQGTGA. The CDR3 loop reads CASSELGRANTEAFF. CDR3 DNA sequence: TGTGCCAGCAGCGAATTGGGGCGGGCAAACACTGAAGCTTTCTTT.

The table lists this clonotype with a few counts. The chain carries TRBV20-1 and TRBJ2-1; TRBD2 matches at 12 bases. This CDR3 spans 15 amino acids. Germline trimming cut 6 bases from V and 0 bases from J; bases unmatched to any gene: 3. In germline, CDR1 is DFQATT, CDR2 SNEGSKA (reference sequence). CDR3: CSAETSGSSYNEQFF. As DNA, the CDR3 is TGCAGTGCAGAGACTAGCGGGAGCTCCTACAATGAGCAGTTCTTC.

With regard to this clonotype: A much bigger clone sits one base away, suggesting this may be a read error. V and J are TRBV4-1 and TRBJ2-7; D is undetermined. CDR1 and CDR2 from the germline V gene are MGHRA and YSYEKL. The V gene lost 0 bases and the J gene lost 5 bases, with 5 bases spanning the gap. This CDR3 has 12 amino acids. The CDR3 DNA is TGCGCCAGCAGCCAAGATTGTCACGAGCAGTACTTC. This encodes CASSQDCHEQYF.

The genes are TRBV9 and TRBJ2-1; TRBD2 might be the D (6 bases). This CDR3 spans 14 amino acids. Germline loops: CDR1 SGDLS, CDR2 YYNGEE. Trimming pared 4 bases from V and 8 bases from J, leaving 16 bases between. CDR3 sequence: CASSTSGGFHEQFF. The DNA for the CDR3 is TGTGCCAGCAGCACTAGTGGAGGGTTCCATGAGCAGTTCTTC.

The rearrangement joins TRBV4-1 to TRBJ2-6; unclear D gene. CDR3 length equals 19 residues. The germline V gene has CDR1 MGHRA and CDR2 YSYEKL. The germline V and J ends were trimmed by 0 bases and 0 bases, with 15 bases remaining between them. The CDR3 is CASSQDRPETYSGANVLTF. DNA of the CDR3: TGCGCCAGCAGCCAAGATCGACCGGAAACCTACTCTGGGGCCAACGTCCTGACTTTC.

The CDR3 protein is CSVGQGTIWDAQYF. CDR3 coding DNA: TGCAGCGTTGGACAGGGTACAATTTGGGATGCGCAGTATTTT. The rearrangement joins TRBV29-1 to TRBJ2-3; TRBD1 aligns across 7 bases. V lost 4 bases to trimming and J lost 10 bases; unmatched junction nucleotides: 14. Germline V gene lookup returns CDR1 SQVTM and CDR2 ANQGSEA. This CDR3 region has 14 residues.

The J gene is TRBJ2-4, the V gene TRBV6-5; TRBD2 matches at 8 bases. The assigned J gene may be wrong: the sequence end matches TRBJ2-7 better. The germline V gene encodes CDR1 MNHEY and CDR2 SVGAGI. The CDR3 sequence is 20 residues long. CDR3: CASSCSFGRVGAGAYYEQYF. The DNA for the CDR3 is TGTGCCAGCAGTTGCTCCTTTGGCAGGGTTGGAGCGGGAGCCTACTACGAGCAGTACTTC.

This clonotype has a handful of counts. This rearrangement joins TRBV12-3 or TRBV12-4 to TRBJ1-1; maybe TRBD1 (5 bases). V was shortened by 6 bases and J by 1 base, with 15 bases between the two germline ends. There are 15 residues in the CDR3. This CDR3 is CASRISRDGNTEAFF. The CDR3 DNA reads TGTGCCAGCAGAATATCCCGGGACGGGAACACTGAAGCTTTCTTT.

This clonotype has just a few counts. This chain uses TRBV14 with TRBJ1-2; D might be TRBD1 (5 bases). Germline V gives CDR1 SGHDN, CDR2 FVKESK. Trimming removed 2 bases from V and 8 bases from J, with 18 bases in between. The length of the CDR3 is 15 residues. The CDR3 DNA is TGTGCCAGCAGCCAAATGGGTTTTGCGGGGCAGGGCTACACCTTC. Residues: CASSQMGFAGQGYTF.

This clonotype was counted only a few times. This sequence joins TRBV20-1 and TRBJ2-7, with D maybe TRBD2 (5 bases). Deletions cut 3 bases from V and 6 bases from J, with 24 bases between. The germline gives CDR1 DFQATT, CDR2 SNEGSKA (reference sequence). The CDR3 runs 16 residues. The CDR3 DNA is TGCAGTGCTAGGCCCCTCCGGACTCACCGTGTCGGCGAGCAGTACTTC. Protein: CSARPLRTHRVGEQYF.

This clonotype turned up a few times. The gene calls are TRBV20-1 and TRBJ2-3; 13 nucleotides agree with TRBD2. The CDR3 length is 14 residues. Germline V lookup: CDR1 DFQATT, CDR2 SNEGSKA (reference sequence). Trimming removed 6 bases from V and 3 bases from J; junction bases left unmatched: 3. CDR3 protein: CSATSGGGTDTQYF. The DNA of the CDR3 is TGCAGTGCAACTAGCGGGGGGGGTACAGATACGCAGTATTTT.

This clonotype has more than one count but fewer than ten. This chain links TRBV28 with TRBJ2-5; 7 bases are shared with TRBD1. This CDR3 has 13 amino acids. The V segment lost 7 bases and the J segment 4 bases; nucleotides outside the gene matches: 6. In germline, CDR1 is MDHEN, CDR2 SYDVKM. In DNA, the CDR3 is TGTGCCAGCAAACCGACAGGGAGAGAGACCCAGTACTTC. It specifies CASKPTGRETQYF.

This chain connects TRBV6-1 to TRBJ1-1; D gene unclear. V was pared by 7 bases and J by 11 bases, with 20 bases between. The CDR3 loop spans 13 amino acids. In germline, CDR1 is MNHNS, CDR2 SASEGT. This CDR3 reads CASIDPGLTSAFF. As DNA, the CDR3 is TGTGCCAGCATCGACCCGGGTCTTACATCGGCTTTCTTT.

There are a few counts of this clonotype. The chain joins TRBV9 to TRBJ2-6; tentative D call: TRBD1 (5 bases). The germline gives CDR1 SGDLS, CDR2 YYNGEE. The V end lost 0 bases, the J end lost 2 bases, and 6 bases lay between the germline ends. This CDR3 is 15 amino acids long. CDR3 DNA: TGTGCCAGCAGCGTAGTACAGGCTGGGGCCAACGTCCTGACTTTC. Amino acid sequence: CASSVVQAGANVLTF.